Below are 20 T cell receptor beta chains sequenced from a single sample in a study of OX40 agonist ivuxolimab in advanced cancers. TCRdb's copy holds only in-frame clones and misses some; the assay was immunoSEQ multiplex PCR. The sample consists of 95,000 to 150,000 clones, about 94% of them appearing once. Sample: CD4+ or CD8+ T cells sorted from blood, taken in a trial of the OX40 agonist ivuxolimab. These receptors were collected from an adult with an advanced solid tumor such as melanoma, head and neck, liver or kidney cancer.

The CDR3, as DNA: TGCAGTGCTAGCCGGAGCACTGAAGCTTTCTTT. It is translated as CSASRSTEAFF. This chain links TRBV20-1 with TRBJ1-1, with D hard to call. The CDR3 is 11 residues long. Germline CDR1 and CDR2: DFQATT and SNEGSKA (reference sequence). V lost 3 bases, J lost 4 bases, and 6 bases lay in between.

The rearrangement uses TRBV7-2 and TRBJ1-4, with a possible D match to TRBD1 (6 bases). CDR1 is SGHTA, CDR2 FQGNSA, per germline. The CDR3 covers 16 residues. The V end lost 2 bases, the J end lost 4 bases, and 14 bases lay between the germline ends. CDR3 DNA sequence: TGTGCCAGCAGCTTAAGGCTTGGGACAAATAATGAAAAACTGTTTTTT. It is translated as CASSLRLGTNNEKLFF.

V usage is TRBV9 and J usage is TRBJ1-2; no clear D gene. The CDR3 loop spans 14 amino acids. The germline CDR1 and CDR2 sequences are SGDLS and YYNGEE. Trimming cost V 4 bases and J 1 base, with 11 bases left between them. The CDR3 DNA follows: TGTGCCAGCAGCATAAGTCTAGTTAACTATGGCTACACCTTC. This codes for CASSISLVNYGYTF.

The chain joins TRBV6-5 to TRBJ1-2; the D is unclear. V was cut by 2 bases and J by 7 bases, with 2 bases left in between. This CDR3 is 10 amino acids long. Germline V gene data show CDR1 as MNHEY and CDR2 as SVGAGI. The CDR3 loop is CASSYSGYTF. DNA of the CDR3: TGTGCCAGCAGTTACAGTGGCTACACCTTC.

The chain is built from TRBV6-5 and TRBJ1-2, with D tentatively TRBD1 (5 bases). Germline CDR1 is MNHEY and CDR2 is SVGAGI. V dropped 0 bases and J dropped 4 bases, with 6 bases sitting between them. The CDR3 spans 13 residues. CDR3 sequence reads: CASSYSRGYGYTF. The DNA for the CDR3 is TGTGCCAGCAGTTACTCGAGGGGCTATGGCTACACCTTC.

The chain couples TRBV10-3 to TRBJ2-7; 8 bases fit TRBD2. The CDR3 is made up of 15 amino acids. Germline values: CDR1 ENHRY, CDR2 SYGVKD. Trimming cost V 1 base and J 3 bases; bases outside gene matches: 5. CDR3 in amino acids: CAISEWSGSRYEQYF. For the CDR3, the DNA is TGTGCCATCAGTGAGTGGAGCGGGAGCCGCTACGAGCAGTACTTC.

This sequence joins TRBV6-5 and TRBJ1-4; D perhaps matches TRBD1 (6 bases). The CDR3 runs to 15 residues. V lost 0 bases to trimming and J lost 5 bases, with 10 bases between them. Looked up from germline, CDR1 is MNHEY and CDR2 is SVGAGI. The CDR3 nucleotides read TGTGCCAGCAGTTACTCTGGACAGATCAATGAAAAACTGTTTTTT. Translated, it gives CASSYSGQINEKLFF.

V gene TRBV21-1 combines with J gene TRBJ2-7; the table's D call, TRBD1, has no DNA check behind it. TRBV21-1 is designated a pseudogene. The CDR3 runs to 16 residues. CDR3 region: CASSAGGQSHSYEQYF. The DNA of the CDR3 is TGTGCCAGCAGCGCAGGCGGACAGTCTCACTCCTACGAGCAGTACTTC.

The chain's CDR3 is CASSLAGAGDTQYF. CDR3 sequence (DNA): TGCGCCAGCAGCTTGGCCGGGGCTGGAGATACGCAGTATTTT. The rearrangement links TRBV5-1 to TRBJ2-3; TRBD1 or TRBD2 may be the D gene (5 bases each). Germline-derived CDR1 and CDR2 are SGHRS and YFSETQ. V lost 0 bases to trimming and J lost 5 bases, with 10 bases between them. The CDR3 has 14 amino acids. The whole variable domain, remainder taken from reference TRBV5-1 and TRBJ2-3, is KAGVTQTPRYLIKTRGQQVTLSCSPISGHRSVSWYQQTPGQGLQFLFEYFSETQRNKGNFPGRFSGRQFSNSRSEMNVSTLELGDSALYLCASSLAGAGDTQYFGPGTRLTVL.

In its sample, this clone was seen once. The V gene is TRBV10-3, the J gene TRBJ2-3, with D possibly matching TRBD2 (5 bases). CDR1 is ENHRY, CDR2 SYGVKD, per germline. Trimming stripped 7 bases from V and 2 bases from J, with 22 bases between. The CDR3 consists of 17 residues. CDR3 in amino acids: CAIKGLMSGFNTDTQYF. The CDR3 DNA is TGTGCCATCAAAGGACTTATGAGTGGATTTAACACAGATACGCAGTATTTT.

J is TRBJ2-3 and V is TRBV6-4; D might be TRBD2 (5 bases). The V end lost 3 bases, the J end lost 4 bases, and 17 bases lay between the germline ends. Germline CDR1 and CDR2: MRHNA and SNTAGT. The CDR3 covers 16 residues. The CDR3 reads CASSDSATIDPDTQYF. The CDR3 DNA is TGTGCCAGCAGTGATTCGGCGACTATAGATCCAGATACGCAGTATTTT.

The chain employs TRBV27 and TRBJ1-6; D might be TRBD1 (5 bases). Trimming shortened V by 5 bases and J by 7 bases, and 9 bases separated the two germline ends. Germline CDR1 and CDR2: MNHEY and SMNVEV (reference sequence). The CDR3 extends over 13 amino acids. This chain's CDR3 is CASSPRQNSPLHF. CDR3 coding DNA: TGTGCCAGCAGTCCCCGACAGAATTCACCCCTCCACTTT.

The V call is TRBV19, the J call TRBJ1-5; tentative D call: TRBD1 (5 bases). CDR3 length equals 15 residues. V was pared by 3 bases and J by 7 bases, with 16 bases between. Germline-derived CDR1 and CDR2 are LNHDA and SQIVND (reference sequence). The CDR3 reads CASSIGRGGRQPQHF. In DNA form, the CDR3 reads TGTGCCAGTAGTATTGGGAGGGGTGGAAGGCAGCCCCAGCATTTT.

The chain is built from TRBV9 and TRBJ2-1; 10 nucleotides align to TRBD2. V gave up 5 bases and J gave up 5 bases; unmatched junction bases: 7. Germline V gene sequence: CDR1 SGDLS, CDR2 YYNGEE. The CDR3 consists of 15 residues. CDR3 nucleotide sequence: TGTGCCAGCAGTAGGGTCAGCGGGAGGGACAATGAGCAGTTCTTC. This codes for CASSRVSGRDNEQFF.

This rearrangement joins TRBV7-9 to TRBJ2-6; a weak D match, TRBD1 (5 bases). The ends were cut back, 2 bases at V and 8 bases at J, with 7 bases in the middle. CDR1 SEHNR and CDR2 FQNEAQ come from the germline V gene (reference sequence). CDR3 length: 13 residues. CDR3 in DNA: TGTGCCAGCAGCTTAAGGGGAACCAACGTCCTGACTTTC. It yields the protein CASSLRGTNVLTF.

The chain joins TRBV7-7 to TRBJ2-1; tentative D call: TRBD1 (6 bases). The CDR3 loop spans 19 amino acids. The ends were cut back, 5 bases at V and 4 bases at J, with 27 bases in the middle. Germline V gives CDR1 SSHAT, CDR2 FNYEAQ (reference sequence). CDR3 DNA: TGTGCCAGCAGCCTAGGACGTGTTGCCGGCAGGGGCGGTTACAATGAGCAGTTCTTC. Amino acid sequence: CASSLGRVAGRGGYNEQFF.

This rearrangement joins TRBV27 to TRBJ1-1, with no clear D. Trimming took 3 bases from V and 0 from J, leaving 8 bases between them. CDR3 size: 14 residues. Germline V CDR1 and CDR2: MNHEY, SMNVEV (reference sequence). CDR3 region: CASSFSTVNTEAFF. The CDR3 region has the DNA TGTGCCAGCAGTTTCTCGACCGTGAACACTGAAGCTTTCTTT.

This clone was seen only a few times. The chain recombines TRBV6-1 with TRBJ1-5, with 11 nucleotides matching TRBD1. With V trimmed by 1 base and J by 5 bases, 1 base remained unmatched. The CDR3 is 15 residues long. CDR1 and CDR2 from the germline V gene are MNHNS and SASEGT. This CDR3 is CASSEGDRGDQPQHF. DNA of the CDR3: TGTGCCAGCAGTGAAGGGGACAGGGGGGATCAGCCCCAGCATTTT.

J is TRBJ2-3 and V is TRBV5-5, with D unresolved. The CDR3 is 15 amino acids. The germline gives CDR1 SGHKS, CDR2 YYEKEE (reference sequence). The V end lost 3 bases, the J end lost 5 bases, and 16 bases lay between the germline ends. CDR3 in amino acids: CASSWPRLLGDTQYF. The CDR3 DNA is TGTGCCAGCAGCTGGCCCCGATTGCTAGGAGATACGCAGTATTTT.

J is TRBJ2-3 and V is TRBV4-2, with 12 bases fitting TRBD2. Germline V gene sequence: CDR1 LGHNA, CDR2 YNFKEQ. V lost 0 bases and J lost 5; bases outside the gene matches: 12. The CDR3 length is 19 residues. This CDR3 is CASSQDTLAGGRREDTQYF. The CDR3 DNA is TGTGCCAGCAGCCAAGATACACTAGCGGGAGGAAGGAGGGAAGATACGCAGTATTTT.